This T cell receptor beta chain was observed in a study of blood T cell repertoires in COVID-19. Overall study context: The cDNA or gDNA used as material had been derived from T cells, B-cell-depleted T cells, or PBMCs.

Original processing methods: Amplification from reference gene primers served as the basis for estimated nucleated cell counts. Repertoires were generated with immunoSEQ multiplex PCR, while TCRdb's copy carries only in-frame clones and drops some. V and J calls and clone size come straight from that table; D and trimming were deduced from the DNA. The sample lists 20,000 to 25,000 clones, 80% occurring once. Germline V gives CDR1 SGHDT, CDR2 YYEEEE. V lost 6 bases to trimming and J lost 5 bases, with 16 bases between them. The CDR3 covers 14 residues. The rearrangement uses TRBV5-6 and TRBJ2-3, with D perhaps matching TRBD2 (6 bases). The sequence came from a man between 60 and 75 years old with active COVID-19. The sample consisted of peripheral blood. The CDR3 is CASTRGIALDTQYF. In DNA form, the CDR3 reads TGTGCCAGCACCCGGGGGATAGCCTTAGATACGCAGTATTTT. Full variable domain (outside the CDR3, taken from reference TRBV5-6 and TRBJ2-3): DAGVTQSPTHLIKTRGQQVTLRCSPKSGHDTVSWYQQALGQGPQFIFQYYEEEERQRGNFPDRFSGHQFPNYSSELNVNALLLGDSALYLCASTRGIALDTQYFGPGTRLTVL.